This TCR beta chain was identified in a study of T cell changes during pregnancy in multiple sclerosis. Method: immunoSEQ multiplex PCR; TCRdb's copy keeps in-frame clones and lacks some. This sample yields roughly 20,000 clones, of which 80% to 95% are seen a single time; 0.55% to 0.8% belongs to the top ten. The receptor was derived from a female donor with multiple sclerosis, enrolled in a pregnancy study. The sequenced sample was CD4+ T cells from peripheral blood mononuclear cells, obtained in the third trimester of pregnancy.

The DNA for the CDR3 is TGTGCCAGCAGCGTTTTTCTCGGCACAGATACGCAGTATTTT. Translated: CASSVFLGTDTQYF. The chain recombines TRBV9 with TRBJ2-3; D not certain. Germline V lookup: CDR1 SGDLS, CDR2 YYNGEE. The CDR3 totals 14 residues. V was clipped by 2 bases and J by 1 base, with 8 bases between them.